Each of the 5 T cell receptor beta chains below was sequenced from the same sample in a study of blood T cells in healthy people across ages (dated by TCRdb to the mid-2010s). Library prep was done by 5' RACE. Sequencing relied on an Illumina HiSeq 2500. The second PCR ran for about 6 to 12 cycles and used a J-beta primer mix along with a sample-barcoded 5' primer. The raw public reads went through TCRdb reprocessing: fastp at Q25, MiXCR clone calling, in-frame beta chains kept. Records with the same CDR3 protein are collapsed into one entry carrying the most frequent genes and DNA. The sample data list over 950,000 distinct CDR3 sequences, and more than 30% of these were observed just once. The ten top clones hold over 10% of the sample. Material: blood. The source is a man aged 18 to 35 in good health.

The chain recombines TRBV20-1 with TRBJ1-6; 11 nucleotides align to TRBD1. This CDR3 has 13 amino acids. Per germline, CDR1 DFQATT and CDR2 SNEGSKA (reference sequence). After removal of 6 bases from V and 8 bases from J, the junction contained 3 bases not matched to a gene. CDR3 amino acids: CSAPGQGDSPLHF. As DNA, the CDR3 is TGCAGTGCCCCGGGACAGGGGGATTCACCCCTCCACTTT.

The chain recombines TRBV29-1 with TRBJ1-2, with TRBD1 as a possible D gene (6 bases). Germline V gives CDR1 SQVTM, CDR2 ANQGSEA. V lost 4 bases to trimming and J lost 1 base, with 13 bases between them. The CDR3 is made up of 14 amino acids. CDR3 bases: TGCAGCGTTGGAGGGGCCAGGGGTAACTATGGCTACACCTTC. It codes for CSVGGARGNYGYTF.

The chain recombines TRBV12-3 or TRBV12-4 with TRBJ2-5; TRBD2 agrees at 12 bases. The CDR3 contains 14 residues. The trim removed 7 bases at V and 11 bases at J, leaving 11 bases unmatched. The chain's CDR3 is CASTLAGGPYEQYF. CDR3 nucleotide sequence: TGTGCCAGCACCCTAGCGGGGGGGCCGTATGAGCAGTACTTC.

The chain links TRBV4-1 to TRBJ2-5; D perhaps matches TRBD1 (6 bases). The CDR3 loop spans 15 amino acids. With 0 bases removed from V and 4 bases from J, the gap between germline ends came to 12 bases. From germline, CDR1 is MGHRA and CDR2 YSYEKL. The CDR3 region is CASSQDPGDGETQYF. DNA for the CDR3: TGCGCCAGCAGCCAAGATCCAGGGGACGGAGAGACCCAGTACTTC.

This chain links TRBV7-8 with TRBJ2-4; D call uncertain. The CDR3 is 16 amino acids. Trimming removed 3 bases at V and 1 base at J, with 13 bases between. Germline V gene lookup returns CDR1 SGHVS and CDR2 FQNEAQ. CDR3 region: CASSFGAASAKNIQYF. The CDR3 nucleotides are TGTGCCAGCAGCTTCGGTGCAGCATCGGCCAAAAACATTCAGTACTTC.